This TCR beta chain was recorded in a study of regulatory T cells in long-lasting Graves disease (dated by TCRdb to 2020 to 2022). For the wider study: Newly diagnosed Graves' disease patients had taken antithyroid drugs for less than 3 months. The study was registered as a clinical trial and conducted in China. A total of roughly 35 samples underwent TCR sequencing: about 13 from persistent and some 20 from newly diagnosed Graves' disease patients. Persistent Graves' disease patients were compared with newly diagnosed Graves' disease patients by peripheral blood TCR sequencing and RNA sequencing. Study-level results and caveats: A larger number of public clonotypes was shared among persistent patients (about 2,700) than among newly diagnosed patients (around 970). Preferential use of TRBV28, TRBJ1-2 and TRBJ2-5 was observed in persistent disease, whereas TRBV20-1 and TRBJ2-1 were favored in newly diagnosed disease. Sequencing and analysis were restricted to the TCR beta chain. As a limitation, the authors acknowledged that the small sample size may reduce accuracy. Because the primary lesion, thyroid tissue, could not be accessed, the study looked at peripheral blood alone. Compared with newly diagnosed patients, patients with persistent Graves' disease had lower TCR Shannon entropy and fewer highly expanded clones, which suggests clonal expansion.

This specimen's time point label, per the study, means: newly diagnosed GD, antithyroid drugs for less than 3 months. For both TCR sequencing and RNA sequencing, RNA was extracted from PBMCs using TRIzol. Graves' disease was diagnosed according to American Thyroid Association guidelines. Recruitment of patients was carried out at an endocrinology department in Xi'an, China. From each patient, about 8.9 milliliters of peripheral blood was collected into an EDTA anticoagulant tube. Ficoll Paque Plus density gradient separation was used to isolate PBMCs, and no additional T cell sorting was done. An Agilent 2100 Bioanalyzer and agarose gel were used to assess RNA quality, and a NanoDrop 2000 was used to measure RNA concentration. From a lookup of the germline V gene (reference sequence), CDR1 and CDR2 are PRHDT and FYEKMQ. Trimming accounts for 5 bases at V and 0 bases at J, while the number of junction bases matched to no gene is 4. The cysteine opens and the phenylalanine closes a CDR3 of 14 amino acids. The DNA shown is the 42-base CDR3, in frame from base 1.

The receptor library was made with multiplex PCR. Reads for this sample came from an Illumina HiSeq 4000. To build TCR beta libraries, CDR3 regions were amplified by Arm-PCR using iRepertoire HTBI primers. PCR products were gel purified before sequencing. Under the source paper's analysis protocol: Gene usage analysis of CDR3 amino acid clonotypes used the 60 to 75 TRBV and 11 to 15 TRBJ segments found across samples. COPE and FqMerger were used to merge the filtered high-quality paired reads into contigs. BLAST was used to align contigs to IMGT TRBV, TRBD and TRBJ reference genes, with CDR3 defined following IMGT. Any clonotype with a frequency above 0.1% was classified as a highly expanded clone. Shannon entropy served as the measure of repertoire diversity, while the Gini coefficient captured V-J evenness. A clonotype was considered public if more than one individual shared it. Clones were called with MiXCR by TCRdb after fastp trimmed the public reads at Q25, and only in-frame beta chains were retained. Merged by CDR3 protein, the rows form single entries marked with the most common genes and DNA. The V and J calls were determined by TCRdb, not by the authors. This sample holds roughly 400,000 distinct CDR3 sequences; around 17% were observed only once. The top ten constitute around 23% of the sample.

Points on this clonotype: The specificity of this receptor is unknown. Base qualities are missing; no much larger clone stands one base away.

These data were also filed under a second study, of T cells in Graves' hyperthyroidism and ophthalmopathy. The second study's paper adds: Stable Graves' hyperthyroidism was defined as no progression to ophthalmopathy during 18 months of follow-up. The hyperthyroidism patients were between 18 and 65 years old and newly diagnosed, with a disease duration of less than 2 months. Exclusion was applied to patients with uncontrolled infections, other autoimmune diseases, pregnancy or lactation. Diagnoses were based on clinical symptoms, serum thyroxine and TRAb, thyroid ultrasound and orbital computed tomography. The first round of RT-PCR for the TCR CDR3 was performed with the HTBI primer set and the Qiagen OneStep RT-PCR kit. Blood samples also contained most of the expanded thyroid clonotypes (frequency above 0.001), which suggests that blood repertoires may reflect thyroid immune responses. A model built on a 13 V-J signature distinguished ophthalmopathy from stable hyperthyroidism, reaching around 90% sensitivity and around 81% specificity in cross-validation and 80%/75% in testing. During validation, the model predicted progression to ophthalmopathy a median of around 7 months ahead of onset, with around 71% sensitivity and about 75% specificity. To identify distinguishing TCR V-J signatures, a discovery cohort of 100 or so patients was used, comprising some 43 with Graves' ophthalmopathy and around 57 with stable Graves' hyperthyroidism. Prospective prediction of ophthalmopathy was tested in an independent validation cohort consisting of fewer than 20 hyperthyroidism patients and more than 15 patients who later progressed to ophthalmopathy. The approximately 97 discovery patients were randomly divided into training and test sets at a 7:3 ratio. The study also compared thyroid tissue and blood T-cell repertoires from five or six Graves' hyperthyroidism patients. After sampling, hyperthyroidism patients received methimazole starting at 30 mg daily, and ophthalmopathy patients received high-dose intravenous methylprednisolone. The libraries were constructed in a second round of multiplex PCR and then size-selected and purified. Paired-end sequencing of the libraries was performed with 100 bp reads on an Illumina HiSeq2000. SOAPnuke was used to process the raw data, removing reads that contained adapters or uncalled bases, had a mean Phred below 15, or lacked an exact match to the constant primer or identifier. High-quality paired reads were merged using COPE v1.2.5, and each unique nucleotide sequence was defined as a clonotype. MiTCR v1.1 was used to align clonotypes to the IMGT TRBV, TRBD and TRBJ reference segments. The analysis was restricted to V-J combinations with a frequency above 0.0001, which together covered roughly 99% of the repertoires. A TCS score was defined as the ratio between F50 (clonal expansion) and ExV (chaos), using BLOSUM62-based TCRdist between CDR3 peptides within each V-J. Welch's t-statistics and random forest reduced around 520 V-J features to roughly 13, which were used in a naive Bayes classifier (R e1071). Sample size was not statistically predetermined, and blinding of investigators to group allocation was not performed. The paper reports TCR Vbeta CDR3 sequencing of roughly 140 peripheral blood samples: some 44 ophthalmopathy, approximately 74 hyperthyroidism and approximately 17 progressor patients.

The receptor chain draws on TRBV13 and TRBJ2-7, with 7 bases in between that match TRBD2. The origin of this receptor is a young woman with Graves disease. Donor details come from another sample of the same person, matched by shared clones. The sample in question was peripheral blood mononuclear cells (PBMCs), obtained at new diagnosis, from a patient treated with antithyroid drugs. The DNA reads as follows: TGTGCCAGCAGCCTCAGGACTAGCTCCTACGAGCAGTACTTC. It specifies CASSLRTSSYEQYF.